The TCR beta chain described here comes from a study of radiotherapy plus CTLA-4 blockade in lung cancer. Study in general: Of all patients, around 20% responded objectively and 31% showed disease control. Broader study findings: Following radiotherapy plus ipilimumab, tumor-derived TCR clones expanded in the blood. With interferon-beta, early dynamics of blood T cell clones were reported to best predict response.

Ipilimumab-mediated CTLA-4 blockade plus focal radiation was given to patients having chemo-refractory metastatic non-small-cell lung cancer. This clone was seen more than once but under ten times. Its target is not known. Sequenced by immunoSEQ multiplex PCR; TCRdb stores in-frame clones only, minus some. The table has about 120,000 clones, 78% seen once. CDR1 and CDR2 from the germline V gene are GTSNPN and SVGIG (reference sequence). The CDR3 totals 13 residues. This sequence was found in a human donor with non-small cell lung cancer who had a partial response to radiotherapy plus ipilimumab. This sequence joins TRBV30 and TRBJ2-3; D remains ambiguous. Sequenced here: peripheral blood, sampled from a patient treated with radiotherapy plus ipilimumab. The CDR3 sequence is CAIQTGLRDTQYF. CDR3 sequence (DNA): TGTGCGATCCAGACGGGTTTAAGAGATACGCAGTATTTT.